This TCR beta chain was observed in a study of T cell repertoires in cytomegalovirus infection. MiXCR was run by TCRdb on the reads, yielding one entry per CDR3 protein. The profile shows around 500,000 distinct CDR3 sequences, roughly 42% of them singletons. Regarding this clonotype: Its antigen is not known.

The ends lost 6 bases at V and 7 bases at J; junction bases unmatched: 7. This CDR3 is 13 amino acids long. The germline CDR1 and CDR2 sequences are SGHTA and FQGNSA. This sequence was found in a human donor in good health (CMV status not recorded). Some clones in this sample may be carry-over from other donors' samples. This material consisted of cultured PBMCs, taken from culture after CMV antigen stimulation. The chain combines TRBV7-2 with TRBJ1-2, with 8 positions matching TRBD1. CDR3 sequence: CASRGDRSVGYTF. CDR3 coding DNA: TGTGCCAGCAGAGGGGACAGGTCCGTTGGCTACACCTTC.